One and the same sample provided the 20 T cell receptor beta chains below, sequenced in a study of blood T cell repertoires in COVID-19. The assay was immunoSEQ multiplex PCR, and TCRdb's table has in-frame clones only and misses some. The sample carries more than 150,000 clones, around nine tenths recorded once. Sequencing input: peripheral blood. Receptors originate from a man in his 70s with active or convalescent COVID-19.

This sequence joins TRBV28 and TRBJ1-2; a possible D gene is TRBD1 (5 bases). V lost 3 bases, J lost 5 bases, and 10 bases lay in between. The length of the CDR3 is 13 residues. The germline V gene has CDR1 MDHEN and CDR2 SYDVKM. The CDR3 loop reads CASSLGRDYGYTF. CDR3 DNA sequence: TGTGCCAGCAGTTTGGGGCGGGATTATGGCTACACCTTC.

A note on this clone: One junction end does not reproduce the germline sequence, and a read error may be involved. V is TRBV19 and J is TRBJ2-7; 9 nucleotides line up with TRBD1. The CDR3 is 15 amino acids. Germline V CDR1 and CDR2: LNHDA, SQIVND (reference sequence). CDR3 sequence reads: CASSRWTGASSEQYF. CDR3 coding DNA: TGTGCCAGTAGTAGATGGACAGGGGCTTCCTCCGAGCAGTACTTC.

This chain joins TRBV7-2 and TRBJ1-1; D unresolved. In germline, CDR1 is SGHTA, CDR2 FQGNSA. V gave up 1 base and J gave up 10 bases, with 19 bases separating them. The CDR3 extends over 15 amino acids. The CDR3 coding sequence is TGTGCCAGCAGCTTAGTCCCGAGCCCCGAAAGTGTAGCTTTCTTT. It is translated as CASSLVPSPESVAFF.

V and J are TRBV24-1 and TRBJ1-2; 8 bases fit TRBD1. Germline V gives CDR1 KGHDR, CDR2 SFDVKD. CDR3 length equals 14 residues. Trimming removed 4 bases from V and 8 bases from J; junction bases left unmatched: 8. The CDR3, as DNA: TGTGCCACCAGTGAAAGACAGGGGCTGAGAGGCTACACCTTC. Encoded protein: CATSERQGLRGYTF.

The CDR3 region is CASSPTGGNQPQHF. The CDR3, as DNA: TGTGCCAGCAGCCCGACAGGGGGCAATCAGCCCCAGCATTTT. The chain carries TRBV7-2 and TRBJ1-5, with 8 bases matching TRBD1. Germline CDR1 and CDR2: SGHTA and FQGNSA. V lost 5 bases to trimming and J lost 2 bases; unmatched junction nucleotides: 2. The CDR3 runs 14 residues.

This sequence joins TRBV2 and TRBJ2-2; 11 positions match TRBD2. Germline-derived CDR1 and CDR2 are SNHLY and FYNNEI. The CDR3 has 15 amino acids. V dropped 7 bases and J dropped 6; count of bases not matched to a gene: 7. The CDR3 here is CASIGSGGAAGELFF. The CDR3 DNA reads as TGTGCCAGCATAGGTAGCGGGGGGGCCGCCGGGGAGCTGTTTTTT.

This clone was picked up one time. The chain uses TRBV19 and TRBJ1-5; D unresolved. This CDR3 region has 16 residues. Germline V lookup: CDR1 LNHDA, CDR2 SQIVND (reference sequence). Trimming cost V 5 bases and J 3 bases, with 17 bases left between them. The CDR3 sequence is CASSLSIGLHNQPQHF. DNA for the CDR3: TGTGCCAGTAGTCTAAGTATCGGACTGCACAATCAGCCCCAGCATTTT.

The J gene is TRBJ2-1, the V gene TRBV28, with D possibly being TRBD2 (7 bases). This CDR3 comprises 16 residues. CDR1 is MDHEN, CDR2 SYDVKM, per germline. The V and J ends lost 5 bases and 0 bases respectively, with 14 bases between them. CDR3 in amino acids: CASSLTGGHSYNEQFF. The CDR3 DNA follows: TGTGCCAGCAGTCTAACCGGGGGGCACTCCTACAATGAGCAGTTCTTC.

In regard to this clone: Other DNA sequences from this sample encode an identical CDR3 as well. The rearrangement links TRBV5-1 to TRBJ2-1, with 10 bases that match TRBD2. Germline V gene sequence: CDR1 SGHRS, CDR2 YFSETQ. With V trimmed by 5 bases and J by 5 bases, 7 bases remained unmatched. The CDR3 sequence is 15 residues long. The CDR3 DNA follows: TGCGCCAGCAGTTCTCGGACTAGCGGAAACAATGAGCAGTTCTTC. Encoded protein: CASSSRTSGNNEQFF.

The chain couples TRBV10-1 to TRBJ2-1, with no clear D. CDR1 and CDR2 from the germline V gene are WNHNN and SYGVQD (reference sequence). Trimming left V 4 bases short and J 3 bases short, with 7 bases between. This CDR3 has 13 amino acids. CDR3 region: CASSAQRYNEQFF. CDR3 nucleotides: TGCGCCAGCAGTGCACAACGCTACAATGAGCAGTTCTTC.

V and J are TRBV25-1 and TRBJ2-1; D possibly corresponds to TRBD2 (6 bases). The V end was cut by 4 bases, the J end by 1 base, with 11 bases between. CDR3 length equals 15 residues. CDR1 and CDR2 (germline): MGHDK, SYGVNS. The CDR3 nucleotides read TGTGCCAGCAGTGGGATAGCGGAGTCCTACAATGAGCAGTTCTTC. This sequence encodes CASSGIAESYNEQFF.

The rearrangement uses TRBV7-2 and TRBJ1-1, with unresolved D. V was clipped by 5 bases and J by 4 bases, with 17 bases between them. CDR3 length: 15 amino acids. Germline V CDR1 and CDR2: SGHTA, FQGNSA. The CDR3 is CASSTGPGGSTEAFF. CDR3 DNA sequence: TGTGCCAGCAGCACCGGCCCGGGAGGAAGCACTGAAGCTTTCTTT.

The V call is TRBV30, the J call TRBJ2-1; TRBD1 matches at 7 bases. This CDR3 is built from 13 residues. Germline lookup yields CDR1 GTSNPN and CDR2 SVGIG (reference sequence). V was pared by 1 base and J by 6 bases, with 3 bases of the junction left unmatched. CDR3 bases: TGTGCCTGGAGTGGACAGGGCGGCAATGAGCAGTTCTTC. Translation: CAWSGQGGNEQFF.

This chain joins TRBV28 and TRBJ1-6; D possibly corresponds to TRBD1 (5 bases). V lost 5 bases to trimming and J lost 9 bases, with 20 bases between them. Germline lookup yields CDR1 MDHEN and CDR2 SYDVKM. The CDR3 spans 16 residues. CDR3 region: CASSHHSGRVVSPLHF. As DNA, the CDR3 is TGTGCCAGCAGTCACCATTCAGGGAGGGTTGTTTCACCCCTCCACTTT.

The rearrangement joins TRBV19 to TRBJ2-5; D not certain. From germline, CDR1 is LNHDA and CDR2 SQIVND (reference sequence). The CDR3 length is 16 residues. The V end lost 5 bases, the J end lost 0 bases, and 16 bases lay between the germline ends. Here the CDR3 DNA reads TGTGCCAGTAGTCCCCGTATGGCCAAGTACCAAGAGACCCAGTACTTC. This sequence encodes CASSPRMAKYQETQYF.

This chain connects TRBV18 to TRBJ2-3; D is undetermined. V lost 2 bases and J lost 6, with 6 bases in between. CDR1 is KGHSH, CDR2 LQKENI, per germline. The CDR3 has 12 amino acids. The CDR3 loop reads CASSPLVDTQYF. The CDR3 nucleotides are TGTGCCAGCTCACCATTAGTCGATACGCAGTATTTT.

The V gene is TRBV6-5, the J gene TRBJ1-2; TRBD1 is a possible D gene (6 bases). CDR3 length: 15 residues. V lost 6 bases to trimming and J lost 3 bases, with 17 bases between them. The V gene's germline CDR1 is MNHEY and CDR2 SVGAGI. CDR3 loop: CASRAVQGNDYGYTF. CDR3 nucleotide sequence: TGTGCCAGCAGGGCGGTTCAGGGGAACGACTATGGCTACACCTTC.

This chain connects TRBV12-3 or TRBV12-4 to TRBJ1-5, with 9 bases identical to TRBD1. The V and J ends lost 8 bases and 5 bases, in that order; junction bases with no gene match: 4. The CDR3 runs 13 residues. The CDR3 sequence: CASQGQGYQPQHF. Written as DNA, the CDR3 is TGTGCCAGCCAGGGACAGGGTTATCAGCCCCAGCATTTT.

The gene calls are TRBV11-3 and TRBJ2-2; D might be TRBD1 (6 bases). Between the trimmed V and J ends, which lost 2 bases and 6 bases, there was a span of 19 bases. Germline V gene data show CDR1 as SGHNT and CDR2 as YENEEA. This CDR3 spans 17 amino acids. CDR3 nucleotide sequence: TGTGCCAGCAGCTTAATCTTAATTAACAGGGAATCCGGGGAGCTGTTTTTT. Translation gives CASSLILINRESGELFF.

The rearrangement uses TRBV19 and TRBJ2-3; 11 bases fit TRBD2. Per the germline V gene, CDR1 is LNHDA and CDR2 is SQIVND (reference sequence). The V and J ends lost 6 bases and 0 bases, in that order; junction bases with no gene match: 8. This CDR3 region has 17 residues. CDR3 residues: CASRRGTSGHSTDTQYF. The CDR3 DNA reads TGTGCCAGTAGGCGCGGGACTAGCGGACATAGCACAGATACGCAGTATTTT.